This entry lists 16 T cell receptor beta chains sequenced from one sample in a study of cytomegalovirus exposure and HLA in healthy donors. Use of 60 Vbeta and 13 Jbeta primers characterized the PCR. Profiled with immunoSEQ multiplex PCR; TCRdb holds only in-frame clones, not every one. The table shows some 100,000 clones, with under 90% occurring only once. Sequencing was performed on PBMCs. The origin of the receptors is a young woman in good health and CMV-seronegative.

Regarding this clone: One junction end does not reproduce the germline sequence, and a read error may be involved. The sample holds other DNA sequences that translate to the same CDR3. The CDR3 here is CASSLRGRTEAFF. DNA for the CDR3: TGTGCCAGCAGCTTGAGGGGGCGGACTGAGGCTTTCTTT. This chain uses TRBV7-9 with TRBJ1-1; 7 bases fit TRBD1. Germline loops: CDR1 SEHNR, CDR2 FQNEAQ (reference sequence). The CDR3 spans 13 residues.

The V gene is TRBV7-2, the J gene TRBJ2-7; 10 bases align to TRBD2. The CDR3 consists of 18 residues. Germline trimming cut 4 bases from V and 5 bases from J; bases unmatched to any gene: 17. The germline gives CDR1 SGHTA, CDR2 FQGNSA. This chain's CDR3 is CASSWDGLRVAGGNEQYF. As DNA, the CDR3 is TGTGCCAGCAGCTGGGATGGGTTGAGGGTAGCGGGAGGTAACGAGCAGTACTTC.

A remark on this clone: Other DNA sequences in this specimen translate into the identical CDR3. The CDR3 loop is CASGLSGRTYEQYF. The CDR3 nucleotides are TGTGCCAGCGGTTTAAGCGGGAGAACGTACGAGCAGTACTTC. V is TRBV25-1 and J is TRBJ2-7; 8 positions agree with TRBD2. Germline V gene data show CDR1 as MGHDK and CDR2 as SYGVNS. Germline trimming cut 8 bases from V and 4 bases from J; bases unmatched to any gene: 10. The CDR3 is 14 amino acids.

This chain connects TRBV7-9 to TRBJ2-5; D is unclear. Trimming stripped 8 bases from V and 1 base from J, with 14 bases between. The CDR3 sequence is 14 residues long. Germline V CDR1 and CDR2: SEHNR, FQNEAQ (reference sequence). The CDR3 nucleotides read TGTGCCAGCTCCGTGACTCCGATCCAAGAGACCCAGTACTTC. It specifies CASSVTPIQETQYF.

CDR3 in amino acids: CASSQDKGGTYNEQFF. The CDR3 DNA follows: TGTGCCAGCAGCCAAGATAAGGGGGGGACCTACAATGAGCAGTTCTTC. The rearrangement joins TRBV14 to TRBJ2-1; a weak D match, TRBD2 (7 bases). Germline CDR1 is SGHDN and CDR2 is FVKESK. This CDR3 region has 16 residues. The V and J ends lost 0 bases and 2 bases respectively, with 11 bases between them.

V and J are TRBV29-1 and TRBJ1-3, with a tentative D call TRBD1 (5 bases). The CDR3 has 13 amino acids. With 0 bases removed from V and 4 bases from J, the gap between germline ends came to 7 bases. The germline V gene has CDR1 SQVTM and CDR2 ANQGSEA. CDR3 in amino acids: CSVEDGGGNTIYF. CDR3 nucleotide sequence: TGCAGCGTTGAAGATGGGGGGGGAAACACCATATATTTT.

V gene TRBV6-1 combines with J gene TRBJ1-4, with 9 bases matching TRBD1. CDR3 length: 15 amino acids. Germline V gene sequence: CDR1 MNHNS, CDR2 SASEGT. Unmatched junction bases numbered 10, after V lost 6 bases and J lost 8 bases. The CDR3 DNA reads TGTGCCAGCAGGACTGTACAGGGGGCGGGCGAAAAACTGTTTTTT. This translates into CASRTVQGAGEKLFF.

The V gene is TRBV4-1, the J gene TRBJ2-5; 7 bases map to TRBD1. The ends lost 1 base at V and 0 bases at J; junction bases unmatched: 2. The CDR3 has 15 residues. Germline lookup yields CDR1 MGHRA and CDR2 YSYEKL. CDR3 residues: CASSQGQGYQETQYF. The CDR3 bases are TGCGCCAGCAGCCAAGGACAGGGATACCAAGAGACCCAGTACTTC.

The rearrangement joins TRBV11-2 to TRBJ2-2, with TRBD2 matching 8 bases. CDR1 is SGHAT and CDR2 is FQNNGV in the germline V gene. Trimming removed 2 bases from V and 4 bases from J; junction bases left unmatched: 9. The CDR3 covers 17 residues. In nucleotides, the CDR3 is TGTGCCAGCAGCTTATCTCATATTAGCGGGATCACCGGGGAGCTGTTTTTT. This codes for CASSLSHISGITGELFF.

Comment on this clone: Other nucleotide sequences in the sample specify the same CDR3. The CDR3 spells CASSQDRVSADTQYF. CDR3 DNA sequence: TGCGCCAGCAGCCAAGACAGGGTGTCTGCAGATACGCAGTATTTT. The chain carries TRBV4-1 and TRBJ2-3; D possibly corresponds to TRBD1 (5 bases). Germline V CDR1 and CDR2: MGHRA, YSYEKL. The CDR3 runs to 15 residues. V dropped 0 bases and J dropped 4 bases, with 11 bases sitting between them.

Only one count was recorded for this clone. V is TRBV9 and J is TRBJ2-1; the D gene is possibly TRBD2 (6 bases). The CDR3 runs to 15 residues. V lost 2 bases to trimming and J lost 6 bases, with 15 bases between them. CDR1 is SGDLS, CDR2 YYNGEE, per germline. The CDR3 region is CASSVYSGSGNEQFF. CDR3 nucleotides: TGTGCCAGCAGCGTCTATAGCGGTTCAGGCAATGAGCAGTTCTTC.

The J gene is TRBJ1-4, the V gene TRBV28, with 11 bases lining up with TRBD1. V was pared by 4 bases and J by 5 bases, with 6 bases of the junction left unmatched. Germline V gives CDR1 MDHEN, CDR2 SYDVKM. The CDR3 has 16 amino acids. Here the CDR3 DNA reads TGTGCCAGCAGTTATGGGACAGGGGGGGGGAATGAAAAACTGTTTTTT. Its protein product is CASSYGTGGGNEKLFF.

The chain combines TRBV7-6 with TRBJ2-5; 7 bases match TRBD2. J lost 0 bases, V lost 1 base, and 2 bases had no gene match. The CDR3 is 15 residues long. The germline CDR1 and CDR2 sequences are SGHVS and FNYEAQ. The CDR3 spells CASSLDGGNQETQYF. The CDR3 nucleotides are TGTGCCAGCAGCTTAGACGGGGGGAACCAAGAGACCCAGTACTTC.

The gene calls are TRBV19 and TRBJ2-7, with 9 nucleotides matching TRBD1. CDR1 LNHDA and CDR2 SQIVND come from the germline V gene (reference sequence). Losses at the gene ends were 5 bases for V and 3 bases for J; bases not matched to a gene: 8. The CDR3 has 15 amino acids. The CDR3 region is CASSVGTGLFYEQYF. The CDR3 DNA is TGTGCCAGTAGTGTGGGGACAGGGCTATTCTACGAGCAGTACTTC.

This clone was seen only a few times. The chain links TRBV19 to TRBJ2-2; D unclear. Germline CDR1 is LNHDA and CDR2 is SQIVND (reference sequence). The V gene lost 8 bases and the J gene lost 1 base, with 11 bases spanning the gap. The length of the CDR3 is 14 residues. CDR3 sequence reads: CASGPAVNTGELFF. In nucleotides, the CDR3 is TGTGCCAGTGGTCCGGCGGTGAACACCGGGGAGCTGTTTTTT.

This chain joins TRBV2 and TRBJ2-7; TRBD1 matches at 7 bases. The CDR3 totals 13 residues. With 5 bases clipped from V and 2 bases from J, the junction kept 3 bases outside the gene matches. CDR1 SNHLY and CDR2 FYNNEI come from the germline V gene. In nucleotides, the CDR3 is TGTGCCAGCAGTTTCGGACAGGCCTACGAGCAGTACTTC. Translation gives CASSFGQAYEQYF.